The present TCR beta chain was sequenced within a study of post-analysis software for immune sequencing data. Libraries were made from TCR beta cDNA, and they carried unique molecular identifiers. TCRdb reanalysed the PCR reads using MiXCR and keeps one entry per CDR3 protein. Among about 500,000 distinct CDR3 sequences listed, under 55% were seen once. In regard to this clonotype: Its specificity is not known.

The CDR3 loop spans 16 amino acids. Looked up from germline, CDR1 is SGHTA and CDR2 is FQGNSA. Trimming shortened V by 5 bases and J by 6 bases, and 21 bases separated the two germline ends. Broader study findings: Elevated frequency relative to controls characterized roughly five TRBV segments in patients, TRBV5-6, TRBV5-1 and TRBV20-1 among them.

The rearrangement links TRBV7-2 to TRBJ2-3, with a tentative D call TRBD1 (7 bases). This TCR was recovered from a girl between 5 and 17 years old with multiple sclerosis. The material sequenced was blood. CDR3 in DNA: TGTGCCAGCAGCGTCCCCCGACAGGGCGGGAAGGATACGCAGTATTTT. Its protein product is CASSVPRQGGKDTQYF.